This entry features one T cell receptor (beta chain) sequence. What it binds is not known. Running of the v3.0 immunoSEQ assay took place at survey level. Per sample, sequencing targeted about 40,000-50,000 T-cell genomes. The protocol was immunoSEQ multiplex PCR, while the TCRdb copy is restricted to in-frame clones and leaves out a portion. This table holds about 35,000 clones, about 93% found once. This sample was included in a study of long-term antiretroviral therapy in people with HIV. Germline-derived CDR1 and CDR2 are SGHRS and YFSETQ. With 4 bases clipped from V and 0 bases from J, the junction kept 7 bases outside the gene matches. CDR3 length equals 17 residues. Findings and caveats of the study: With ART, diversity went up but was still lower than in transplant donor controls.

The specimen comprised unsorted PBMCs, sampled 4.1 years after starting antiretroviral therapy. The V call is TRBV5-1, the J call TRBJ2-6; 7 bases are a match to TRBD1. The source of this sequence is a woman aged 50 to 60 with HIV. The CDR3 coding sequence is TGCGCCAGCAGCACCGGACAGGTTAGCTCTGGGGCCAACGTCCTGACTTTC. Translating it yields CASSTGQVSSGANVLTF.